This T cell receptor (beta chain) was observed in a study of vaccination effects on CD4 cells after COVID-19. Germline V gene sequence: CDR1 SGHNT, CDR2 YYREEE (reference sequence). The ends lost 1 base at V and 3 bases at J; junction bases unmatched: 5. This CDR3 region has 15 residues. Sequencing was performed with immunoSEQ multiplex PCR; in TCRdb, only in-frame clones are kept and a portion is missing. Here the sample spans about 20,000 clones, approximately 70% being singletons. Study conclusions and caveats: Clones of infection and vaccine origin contracted markedly late after vaccination. Vaccine-induced clones in healthy vaccinees cross-reacted with common cold coronaviruses in only 1 of 255 cases.

Of note for this clone: As yet, its antigen is unknown.

After expansion with viral peptide pools in the ViraFEST assay, antigen-specific CD4+ T cells were sequenced. Isolation of CD4+ T cells took place after more than 9 days of culture. In the vaccine recipients, nucleocapsid antibodies were negative and there was no prior SARS-CoV-2 infection. The starting material was CD4+ T cells from PBMCs cultured with HCoV-NL63 spike peptides, obtained before COVID-19 vaccination. V usage is TRBV5-4 and J usage is TRBJ2-7, with 9 bases fitting TRBD1. The receptor's source is a human donor who received a COVID-19 vaccine. The CDR3 loop reads CASSLRGQGNYEQYF. In DNA, the CDR3 is TGTGCCAGCAGCTTGAGGGGACAGGGAAACTACGAGCAGTACTTC.